Shown below are 15 T cell receptor beta chains from a single sample sequenced in a study of regulatory T cells in long-lasting Graves disease. Building of the TCR beta libraries involved iRepertoire HTBI primers and Arm-PCR of CDR3 regions. MiXCR was run by TCRdb on the multiplex PCR reads, yielding one entry per CDR3 protein. The data show 350,000 to 400,000 distinct CDR3 sequences, 15% to 18% seen once. Time point reported: newly diagnosed GD, antithyroid drugs for less than 3 months. TCR sequences were obtained from RNA taken from PBMCs. Sequences were derived from peripheral blood mononuclear cells (PBMCs), sampled at new diagnosis, from a patient treated with antithyroid drugs. These receptors were obtained from a female donor with Graves disease.

This clonotype was picked up many times. The chain couples TRBV28 to TRBJ2-1, with D tentatively TRBD1 (6 bases). This CDR3 region has 14 residues. V shed 2 bases and J shed 8 bases, with 13 bases lying between them. The germline V gene encodes CDR1 MDHEN and CDR2 SYDVKM. CDR3 in amino acids: CASSLMGAGYEQFF. The CDR3, as DNA: TGTGCCAGCAGTTTAATGGGGGCTGGCTATGAGCAGTTCTTC. Together with reference TRBV28 and TRBJ2-1, the CDR3 gives the full variable domain: DVKVTQSSRYLVKRTGEKVFLECVQDMDHENMFWYRQDPGLGLRLIYFSYDVKMKEKGDIPEGYSVSREKKERFSLILESASTNQTSMYLCASSLMGAGYEQFFGPGTRLTVL.

This clonotype was seen many times. The chain is built from TRBV12-3 or TRBV12-4 and TRBJ2-6; D might be TRBD1 (6 bases). The CDR3 is made up of 15 amino acids. Trimming left V 6 bases short and J 0 bases short, with 9 bases between. CDR3 DNA: TGTGCCAGCAGACGGACAGCCTCTGGGGCCAACGTCCTGACTTTC. Its translation is CASRRTASGANVLTF.

This clonotype showed up many times. The chain is built from TRBV3-1 and TRBJ2-3, with D perhaps matching TRBD2 (5 bases). Trimming took 2 bases from V and 4 from J, leaving 13 bases between them. The length of the CDR3 is 15 residues. Germline V gene data show CDR1 as LGHDT and CDR2 as YNNKEL (reference sequence). The CDR3 region is CASSQTSWRADTQYF. DNA for the CDR3: TGTGCCAGCAGCCAAACGTCGTGGCGGGCAGATACGCAGTATTTT.

This clonotype was seen ten or more times. Written as DNA, the CDR3 is TGTGCCAGCAGCCCCCCTCAGGGGGGAGGGAACACCGGGGAGCTGTTTTTT. Its protein product is CASSPPQGGGNTGELFF. The J gene is TRBJ2-2, the V gene TRBV11-1; the D gene is possibly TRBD1 (7 bases). Trimming left V 5 bases short and J 1 base short, with 17 bases between. CDR3 length: 17 residues. Germline assignment: CDR1 SGHAT and CDR2 FQDESV (reference sequence). Drawing the rest from reference TRBV11-1 and TRBJ2-2, the complete variable domain is EAEVAQSPRYKITEKSQAVAFWCDPISGHATLYWYRQILGQGPELLVQFQDESVVDDSQLPKDRFSAERLKGVDSTLKIQPAELGDSAMYLCASSPPQGGGNTGELFFGEGSRLTVL.

This clonotype appeared many times. This sequence joins TRBV27 and TRBJ1-4, with 11 bases matching TRBD1. The V and J ends lost 0 bases and 7 bases, in that order; junction bases with no gene match: 1. The CDR3 contains 15 residues. Germline loops: CDR1 MNHEY, CDR2 SMNVEV (reference sequence). The CDR3 spells CASSLSGQGGEKLFF. The CDR3 DNA reads as TGTGCCAGCAGTTTATCGGGACAGGGGGGTGAAAAACTGTTTTTT.

This clonotype was counted many times. This chain links TRBV5-1 with TRBJ1-1; D is undetermined. Germline CDR1 and CDR2: SGHRS and YFSETQ. This CDR3 is built from 14 residues. V lost 0 bases and J 4 bases, leaving 10 bases between the germline ends. The DNA for the CDR3 is TGCGCCAGCAGCTTGGTAAGCCAAGCCACTGAAGCTTTCTTT. Protein sequence: CASSLVSQATEAFF.

This clonotype showed up many times. V and J are TRBV12-5 and TRBJ1-1; D unclear. This CDR3 comprises 14 residues. Germline-derived CDR1 and CDR2 are LGHNT and FRNRAP. The ends were cut back, 0 bases at V and 6 bases at J, with 11 bases in the middle. CDR3 loop: CASGLVLTAPEAFF. As DNA, the CDR3 is TGTGCTAGTGGTTTGGTACTGACGGCCCCTGAAGCTTTCTTT.

This clonotype was seen repeatedly, ten times or more. This rearrangement joins TRBV7-9 to TRBJ2-7; D may be TRBD2 (7 bases). The CDR3 extends over 16 amino acids. The V gene's germline CDR1 is SEHNR and CDR2 FQNEAQ (reference sequence). The V gene lost 3 bases and the J gene lost 2 bases, with 17 bases spanning the gap. The CDR3 is CASSLEGGAIAYEQYF. CDR3 DNA: TGTGCCAGCAGCTTGGAAGGGGGGGCTATTGCCTACGAGCAGTACTTC.

This clonotype occurred many times. The chain combines TRBV6-1 with TRBJ2-1; possibly TRBD1 for D (6 bases). The germline gives CDR1 MNHNS, CDR2 SASEGT. The CDR3 spans 14 residues. Trimming took off 6 bases at V and 13 bases at J, with 22 bases between the two ends. The CDR3 sequence is CASRGARYQGIQFF. The CDR3 region has the DNA TGTGCCAGCAGGGGGGCCAGATATCAGGGAATTCAGTTCTTC.

This clonotype has at least ten counts. The chain combines TRBV12-3 or TRBV12-4 with TRBJ1-5; D ambiguous. CDR3 length: 14 amino acids. The V and J ends lost 5 bases and 3 bases respectively, with 11 bases between them. CDR3 sequence reads: CASSQRGFNQPQHF. The CDR3 DNA is TGTGCCAGCAGTCAGCGGGGTTTCAATCAGCCCCAGCATTTT.

This clonotype appeared many times. The CDR3 reads CATRTARYGYTF. CDR3 nucleotide sequence: TGTGCCACCAGGACGGCGCGGTATGGCTACACCTTC. V gene TRBV27 combines with J gene TRBJ1-2; no clear D. Germline lookup yields CDR1 MNHEY and CDR2 SMNVEV (reference sequence). The CDR3 extends over 12 amino acids. The V end lost 10 bases, the J end lost 5 bases, and 14 bases lay between the germline ends.

Ten or more counts support this clonotype. The rearrangement uses TRBV5-1 and TRBJ1-1; 9 nucleotides match TRBD1. This CDR3 is built from 14 residues. Germline trimming cut 2 bases from V and 3 bases from J; bases unmatched to any gene: 2. Germline assignment: CDR1 SGHRS and CDR2 YFSETQ. The CDR3 bases are TGCGCCAGCAGCTTCCGGGACAGGGACACTGAAGCTTTCTTT. It translates to CASSFRDRDTEAFF.

There are a few counts of this clonotype. The chain recombines TRBV4-1 with TRBJ2-7; D gene unclear. Germline CDR1 MGHRA, CDR2 YSYEKL. The CDR3 totals 14 residues. V lost 0 bases to trimming and J lost 4 bases, with 10 bases between them. The CDR3 DNA follows: TGCGCCAGCAGCCAAGAGGGTATAGGGTACGAGCAGTACTTC. This translates into CASSQEGIGYEQYF.

This clonotype was observed at least ten times. V gene TRBV6-2 or TRBV6-3 combines with J gene TRBJ2-5, with D perhaps given as TRBD1 or TRBD2 (5 bases each). CDR1 and CDR2 (germline): MNHEY, SVGEGT. The ends were cut back, 0 bases at V and 9 bases at J, with 17 bases in the middle. This CDR3 contains 15 residues. This CDR3 is CASSYSTGPQLAQYF. The DNA for the CDR3 is TGTGCCAGCAGTTACTCGACGGGGCCGCAATTGGCCCAGTACTTC.

A remark on this clonotype: This may arise from a read error, as a much more abundant clone is one base away. The J gene is TRBJ1-5, the V gene TRBV5-1; TRBD1 aligns across 8 bases. CDR1 and CDR2 from the germline V gene are SGHRS and YFSETQ. The CDR3 sequence is 15 residues long. CDR3 sequence: CASRAGTGLNRPQHF. The CDR3 DNA is TGCGCCAGCAGGGCCGGGACAGGCCTGAATCGGCCCCAGCATTTT.